The 19 T cell receptor beta chains below were found in one sample sequenced in a study of CD8 T cells in ankylosing spondylitis. TCRdb called the 5' RACE reads again in MiXCR, with one record for every CDR3 protein. The table includes more than 100,000 distinct CDR3 sequences, 10% to 12% detected once. Sequencing input: blood, either unsorted or a sorted T cell fraction (not recorded which). The origin of the receptors is a female donor with ankylosing spondylitis or in good health (not recorded which).

This clonotype was counted many times. The chain combines TRBV3-1 with TRBJ2-7, with D tentatively TRBD1 (6 bases). Between the trimmed V and J ends, which lost 0 bases and 6 bases, there was a span of 12 bases. Looked up from germline, CDR1 is LGHDT and CDR2 is YNNKEL (reference sequence). The CDR3 spans 14 residues. CDR3 DNA: TGTGCCAGCAGCCAAGATCGGACAGCCTCCGAGCAGTACTTC. This codes for CASSQDRTASEQYF.

This clonotype was observed many times. This chain connects TRBV7-2 to TRBJ2-7, with D unclear. Germline assignment: CDR1 SGHTA and CDR2 FQGNSA. This CDR3 comprises 12 residues. Trimming stripped 3 bases from V and 6 bases from J, with 9 bases between. CDR3 nucleotide sequence: TGTGCCAGCAGCTTTGGTACTGGCGAGCAGTACTTC. This translates into CASSFGTGEQYF.

In this sample, this clonotype turned up a few times. The chain links TRBV5-5 to TRBJ1-2; D is perhaps TRBD1 (6 bases). Germline CDR1 reads SGHKS; CDR2 reads YYEKEE (reference sequence). There are 13 residues in the CDR3. Trimming took 2 bases from V and 8 from J, leaving 13 bases between them. CDR3 residues: CASSFTGQGGYTF. The DNA for the CDR3 is TGTGCCAGCAGCTTCACAGGGCAGGGGGGCTACACCTTC. Supplemented by reference TRBV5-5 and TRBJ1-2, the full variable domain reads DAGVTQSPTHLIKTRGQQVTLRCSPISGHKSVSWYQQVLGQGPQFIFQYYEKEERGRGNFPDRFSARQFPNYSSELNVNALLLGDSALYLCASSFTGQGGYTFGSGTRLTVV.

This clonotype was recorded at least ten times. V is TRBV5-1 and J is TRBJ1-4, with D possibly TRBD1 on 6 matching bases. Germline loops: CDR1 SGHRS, CDR2 YFSETQ. Trimming shortened V by 0 bases and J by 5 bases, and 23 bases separated the two germline ends. There are 19 residues in the CDR3. DNA for the CDR3: TGCGCCAGCAGCTTGGTTTTAGGGGGGGGTCGACGCCGCAATGAAAAACTGTTTTTT. It translates to CASSLVLGGGRRRNEKLFF.

This clonotype occurred many times. V is TRBV20-1 and J is TRBJ2-3, with unresolved D. Germline V gives CDR1 DFQATT, CDR2 SNEGSKA (reference sequence). This CDR3 is built from 14 residues. Trimming pared 1 base from V and 0 bases from J, leaving 8 bases between. In DNA, the CDR3 is TGCAGTGCTAGAGGCCAGCCTAGCACAGATACGCAGTATTTT. Amino acids: CSARGQPSTDTQYF.

This clonotype was observed many times. The genes are TRBV7-2 and TRBJ1-3; D not resolved. The germline CDR1 and CDR2 sequences are SGHTA and FQGNSA. Trimming stripped 3 bases from V and 4 bases from J, with 7 bases between. There are 13 residues in the CDR3. The CDR3 nucleotides read TGTGCCAGCAGCTTCGAAACAGGAAACACCATATATTTT. Amino acids: CASSFETGNTIYF. Together with reference TRBV7-2 and TRBJ1-3, the CDR3 gives the full variable domain: GAGVSQSPSNKVTEKGKDVELRCDPISGHTALYWYRQSLGQGLEFLIYFQGNSAPDKSGLPSDRFSAERTGGSVSTLTIQRTQQEDSAVYLCASSFETGNTIYFGEGSWLTVV.

For this clonotype: A single base separates this from a much larger clone, so it may be a read error. The chain is built from TRBV7-8 and TRBJ1-2, with D perhaps TRBD1 (6 bases). CDR3 length: 15 amino acids. V dropped 4 bases and J dropped 5 bases, with 17 bases sitting between them. The germline V gene encodes CDR1 SGHVS and CDR2 FQNEAQ. CDR3 amino acids: CASSSRPGAGYGYTF. For the CDR3, the DNA is TGTGCCAGCAGCTCCCGCCCGGGGGCGGGGTATGGCTACACCTTC.

Comments on this clonotype: A much larger clonotype is one base distant, so this may be a read error. The chain employs TRBV27 and TRBJ2-1; D is unclear. The CDR3 has 14 amino acids. Germline CDR1 reads MNHEY; CDR2 reads SMNVEV (reference sequence). For the CDR3, the DNA is TGTGCCAGCAGTTTATTCGCACCATACAATGAGCAGTCCTTC. It is translated as CASSLFAPYNEQSF.

At least ten counts were recorded for this clonotype. V is TRBV12-3 or TRBV12-4 and J is TRBJ1-3; weak D call: TRBD1 (5 bases). Trimming pared 5 bases from V and 5 bases from J, leaving 13 bases between. The CDR3 is 14 residues long. The CDR3 loop reads CASSHDSNRNTIYF. Written as DNA, the CDR3 is TGTGCCAGCAGTCACGACAGCAACAGAAACACCATATATTTT.

A word on this clonotype: A much larger clone is a single base away; this may be a read error. The V call is TRBV7-6, the J call TRBJ2-1, with D perhaps TRBD1 (6 bases). The ends were cut back, 5 bases at V and 5 bases at J, with 10 bases in the middle. CDR1 and CDR2 (germline): SGHVS, FNYEAQ. CDR3 size: 13 residues. CDR3 coding DNA: TGTGCCAGCAGCCCCAGGGGTCACAATGAGCAGTTCTTC. It encodes CASSPRGHNEQFF.

This clonotype was seen repeatedly, ten times or more. This rearrangement joins TRBV28 to TRBJ1-2; TRBD1 is a possible D gene (5 bases). The germline V gene has CDR1 MDHEN and CDR2 SYDVKM. The CDR3 runs to 12 residues. Trimming left V 3 bases short and J 12 bases short, with 14 bases between. CDR3 DNA sequence: TGTGCCAGCAGTTTCGCGGGGCAGGGACACACCTTC. This gives the protein CASSFAGQGHTF.

A note on this clonotype: This likely comes from a read error, as the CDR3 has no conserved phenylalanine or tryptophan at its end. The chain is built from TRBV5-6 and TRBJ2-5, with 7 bases matching TRBD2. The CDR3 is made up of 16 amino acids. Germline assignment: CDR1 SGHDT and CDR2 YYEEEE. V gave up 5 bases and J gave up 11 bases; unmatched junction bases: 21. Written as DNA, the CDR3 is TGTGCCAGCAGGCCTGCTGGCGGGGGAAACAAGAGACCTCAGTACTTA. This codes for CASRPAGGGNKRPQYL.

This clonotype has at least ten counts. The chain carries TRBV20-1 and TRBJ2-1; D might be TRBD2 (5 bases). Germline values: CDR1 DFQATT, CDR2 SNEGSKA (reference sequence). The length of the CDR3 is 15 residues. Trimming took 6 bases from V and 7 from J, leaving 22 bases between them. This CDR3 is CSALDSRAPLNEQFF. The DNA for the CDR3 is TGCAGTGCCTTGGACTCCCGGGCCCCCCTGAATGAGCAGTTCTTC.

Many counts were recorded for this clonotype. The V and J genes are TRBV20-1 and TRBJ2-2, with a weak D call TRBD2 (7 bases). The germline gives CDR1 DFQATT, CDR2 SNEGSKA (reference sequence). This CDR3 is 13 amino acids long. V was shortened by 5 bases and J by 6 bases, with 13 bases between the two germline ends. CDR3 region: CSAAGRGAGELFF. In nucleotides, the CDR3 is TGCAGTGCTGCGGGGAGGGGGGCCGGGGAGCTGTTTTTT.

This clonotype was counted at least ten times. The rearrangement links TRBV18 to TRBJ2-3; D is undetermined. The CDR3 spans 13 residues. Germline loops: CDR1 KGHSH, CDR2 LQKENI. Between the trimmed V and J ends, which lost 3 bases and 8 bases, there was a span of 12 bases. The CDR3 region is CASSPPIVGTQYF. In DNA, the CDR3 is TGTGCCAGCTCACCGCCGATTGTTGGTACGCAGTATTTT.

The rearrangement joins TRBV5-1 to TRBJ2-7; possible D gene TRBD1, 6 bases. Germline CDR1 reads SGHRS; CDR2 reads YFSETQ. With 4 bases removed from V and 2 bases from J, the gap between germline ends came to 16 bases. This CDR3 is 15 amino acids long. The CDR3 DNA sequence: TGCGCCAGCAGCGGTGGGCACAGGGCAGCCTACGAGCAGTACTTC. Its protein is CASSGGHRAAYEQYF.

This clonotype was recorded many times. This rearrangement joins TRBV27 to TRBJ1-2; TRBD1 matches at 11 bases. V was pared by 6 bases and J by 4 bases, with 13 bases of the junction left unmatched. CDR3 length: 17 residues. Germline lookup yields CDR1 MNHEY and CDR2 SMNVEV (reference sequence). The chain's CDR3 is CASSSHTGQGASYGYTF. The DNA of the CDR3 is TGTGCCAGCAGCTCTCACACCGGACAGGGGGCAAGCTATGGCTACACCTTC.

This clonotype was found many times. This rearrangement joins TRBV28 to TRBJ1-1; D gene ambiguous. Germline V gene data show CDR1 as MDHEN and CDR2 as SYDVKM. Trimming removed 5 bases at V and 10 bases at J, with 14 bases between. The CDR3 extends over 12 amino acids. CDR3 protein: CASSPRTFVAFF. In nucleotides, the CDR3 is TGTGCCAGCAGTCCGCGGACGTTTGTAGCTTTCTTT.

This clonotype was recorded at least ten times. The gene calls are TRBV10-3 and TRBJ2-3; no reliable D call. Trimming pared 3 bases from V and 5 bases from J, leaving 3 bases between. The CDR3 runs to 11 residues. The V gene's germline CDR1 is ENHRY and CDR2 SYGVKD. CDR3: CAISDRDTQYF. CDR3 nucleotides: TGTGCCATCAGTGATCGAGATACGCAGTATTTT.